This is a list of T cell receptor beta chains from one sample in a study of T cells after yellow fever vaccination. One entry per CDR3 protein results from TCRdb running MiXCR on the 5' RACE reads. The sample lists a few hundred thousand distinct CDR3 sequences, around 12% seen once, with 2.5% to 4% in the top ten. The sequencing here drew on CD4+ T cells sorted from PBMCs, taken 15 days after the yellow fever booster vaccination. The receptor set was obtained from a man between 18 and 29 years old who received the YFV17D yellow fever vaccine. CDR3s include the opening cysteine and the closing phenylalanine or tryptophan. The D gene is left open where the match is weak. Where a row states a size, it is once, few, many or the class of an expanded clone; other rows omit it.

CDR3 length: 16; D gene: TRBD1; J gene: TRBJ2-2; V gene: TRBV7-3; clone size: few; CDR3 protein: CASSPGQGWSTGELFF; CDR3 DNA: TGTGCCAGCAGCCCCGGACAGGGTTGGAGTACCGGGGAGCTGTTTTTT
CDR3 length: 14; D gene: .; J gene: TRBJ2-7; V gene: TRBV4-2; clone size: .; CDR3 protein: CASSQEGVEGEQYF; CDR3 DNA: TGTGCCAGCAGCCAAGAGGGGGTGGAGGGCGAGCAGTACTTC
CDR3 length: 13; D gene: TRBD1; J gene: TRBJ2-3; V gene: TRBV20-1; clone size: .; CDR3 protein: CSVLDRGTDTQYF; CDR3 DNA: TGCAGTGTTTTGGACAGGGGCACAGATACGCAGTATTTT
CDR3 length: 16; D gene: TRBD2; J gene: TRBJ2-5; V gene: TRBV5-6; clone size: few; CDR3 protein: CASSTTLGLAMETQYF; CDR3 DNA: TGTGCCAGCAGCACGACGCTAGGACTAGCGATGGAGACCCAGTACTTC
CDR3 length: 13; D gene: .; J gene: TRBJ2-2; V gene: TRBV7-9; clone size: .; CDR3 protein: CASNRDASGELFF; CDR3 DNA: TGTGCCAGCAATCGAGACGCGTCCGGGGAGCTGTTTTTT
CDR3 length: 16; D gene: .; J gene: TRBJ1-2; V gene: TRBV20-1; clone size: .; CDR3 protein: CSARDVNVDIGYGYTF; CDR3 DNA: TGCAGTGCTAGAGACGTAAATGTGGATATCGGCTATGGCTACACCTTC
CDR3 length: 15; D gene: .; J gene: TRBJ2-1; V gene: TRBV3-1; clone size: many; CDR3 protein: CASSQERAVYNEQFF; CDR3 DNA: TGTGCCAGCAGCCAAGAAAGGGCAGTTTACAATGAGCAGTTCTTC
CDR3 length: 13; D gene: TRBD2; J gene: TRBJ2-7; V gene: TRBV12-3/TRBV12-4; clone size: many; CDR3 protein: CASRQPGLGEQYF; CDR3 DNA: TGTGCCAGCAGACAACCGGGACTAGGCGAGCAGTACTTC
CDR3 length: 15; D gene: TRBD2; J gene: TRBJ2-1; V gene: TRBV19; clone size: .; CDR3 protein: CASLRTSGSYNEQFF; CDR3 DNA: TGTGCCAGCCTGCGGACTAGCGGGTCCTACAATGAGCAGTTCTTC
CDR3 length: 18; D gene: .; J gene: TRBJ2-3; V gene: TRBV4-2; clone size: .; CDR3 protein: CASSQDLTGGPSTDTQYF; CDR3 DNA: TGTGCCAGCAGCCAAGATCTAACGGGGGGCCCCTCCACAGATACGCAGTATTTT
CDR3 length: 15; D gene: TRBD1; J gene: TRBJ2-7; V gene: TRBV7-2; clone size: many; CDR3 protein: CASSLESGTGTEQYF; CDR3 DNA: TGTGCCAGCAGCCTCGAGTCCGGGACAGGGACCGAGCAGTACTTC
CDR3 length: 15; D gene: TRBD1; J gene: TRBJ1-1; V gene: TRBV7-9; clone size: .; CDR3 protein: CASSSWDRGPLEAFF; CDR3 DNA: TGTGCCAGCAGCTCGTGGGACAGGGGGCCCCTTGAAGCTTTCTTT
CDR3 length: 13; D gene: .; J gene: TRBJ2-3; V gene: TRBV20-1; clone size: few; CDR3 protein: CSAREKRTDTQYF; CDR3 DNA: TGCAGTGCTAGAGAAAAGAGAACAGATACGCAGTATTTT
CDR3 length: 14; D gene: .; J gene: TRBJ1-5; V gene: TRBV4-1; clone size: .; CDR3 protein: CASSQVREVQPQHF; CDR3 DNA: TGCGCCAGCAGCCAAGTACGAGAGGTTCAGCCCCAGCATTTT
CDR3 length: 14; D gene: .; J gene: TRBJ1-4; V gene: TRBV14; clone size: few; CDR3 protein: CASSPTWNREKLFF; CDR3 DNA: TGTGCCAGCAGCCCTACTTGGAACAGGGAAAAACTGTTTTTT
CDR3 length: 17; D gene: TRBD2; J gene: TRBJ2-2; V gene: TRBV5-4; clone size: .; CDR3 protein: CASSPFSGGGHTGELFF; CDR3 DNA: TGTGCCAGCAGCCCGTTTAGCGGGGGGGGCCACACCGGGGAGCTGTTTTTT
CDR3 length: 12; D gene: .; J gene: TRBJ1-5; V gene: TRBV6-2/TRBV6-3; clone size: few; CDR3 protein: CASRHLRQPQHF; CDR3 DNA: TGTGCCAGCCGCCACCTCCGTCAGCCCCAGCATTTT
CDR3 length: 14; D gene: .; J gene: TRBJ2-3; V gene: TRBV11-2; clone size: .; CDR3 protein: CASSSPRVRDTQYF; CDR3 DNA: TGTGCCAGCAGCAGCCCTAGAGTTAGAGATACGCAGTATTTT
CDR3 length: 14; D gene: TRBD1; J gene: TRBJ2-7; V gene: TRBV5-1; clone size: .; CDR3 protein: CASSSGETGVEQYF; CDR3 DNA: TGCGCCAGCAGTTCGGGCGAGACAGGGGTCGAGCAGTACTTC
CDR3 length: 17; D gene: .; J gene: TRBJ1-4; V gene: TRBV5-1; clone size: few; CDR3 protein: CASSLAPKGTTNEKLFF; CDR3 DNA: TGCGCCAGCAGCTTGGCCCCGAAGGGAACAACTAATGAAAAACTGTTTTTT
CDR3 length: 17; D gene: .; J gene: TRBJ1-6; V gene: TRBV5-1; clone size: few; CDR3 protein: CASTQGLPSSYNSPLHF; CDR3 DNA: TGCGCCAGCACCCAGGGGCTCCCCAGCTCCTATAATTCACCCCTCCACTTT
CDR3 length: 15; D gene: .; J gene: TRBJ2-3; V gene: TRBV20-1; clone size: .; CDR3 protein: CSASFFRGNTDTQYF; CDR3 DNA: TGCAGTGCTAGTTTTTTTAGGGGGAACACAGATACGCAGTATTTT
CDR3 length: 16; D gene: TRBD2; J gene: TRBJ2-1; V gene: TRBV7-6; clone size: many; CDR3 protein: CASSLISAGGWYEQFF; CDR3 DNA: TGTGCCAGCAGCTTAATTTCGGCGGGGGGGTGGTATGAGCAGTTCTTC
CDR3 length: 14; D gene: .; J gene: TRBJ1-1; V gene: TRBV12-3/TRBV12-4; clone size: .; CDR3 protein: CASSFSAVNTEAFF; CDR3 DNA: TGTGCCAGCAGTTTCTCTGCAGTGAACACTGAAGCTTTCTTT
CDR3 length: 17; D gene: .; J gene: TRBJ2-1; V gene: TRBV7-2; clone size: few; CDR3 protein: CASSLGSVGVSYNEQFF; CDR3 DNA: TGTGCCAGCAGCTTAGGCTCCGTGGGGGTATCCTACAATGAGCAGTTCTTC
CDR3 length: 13; D gene: .; J gene: TRBJ1-1; V gene: TRBV27; clone size: .; CDR3 protein: CASSLRRDTEAFF; CDR3 DNA: TGTGCCAGCAGTTTGAGGCGGGACACTGAAGCTTTCTTT
CDR3 length: 17; D gene: .; J gene: TRBJ1-2; V gene: TRBV6-2/TRBV6-3; clone size: many; CDR3 protein: CASNDQRDTLKGYGYTF; CDR3 DNA: TGTGCCAGCAACGACCAGCGGGACACCCTTAAGGGGTATGGCTACACCTTC
CDR3 length: 15; D gene: .; J gene: TRBJ1-1; V gene: TRBV28; clone size: .; CDR3 protein: CASSHQGTAGVRAFF; CDR3 DNA: TGTGCCAGCAGCCATCAAGGGACGGCAGGTGTGAGGGCTTTCTTT
CDR3 length: 12; D gene: .; J gene: TRBJ1-5; V gene: TRBV6-2/TRBV6-3; clone size: .; CDR3 protein: CASARGDQPQHF; CDR3 DNA: TGTGCCAGCGCTCGGGGCGATCAGCCCCAGCATTTT
CDR3 length: 16; D gene: .; J gene: TRBJ1-5; V gene: TRBV15; clone size: few; CDR3 protein: CATSNKEQGRGQPQHF; CDR3 DNA: TGTGCCACCAGCAATAAGGAGCAGGGGCGCGGACAGCCCCAGCATTTT
CDR3 length: 15; D gene: .; J gene: TRBJ1-5; V gene: TRBV6-5; clone size: few; CDR3 protein: CASSPGQTNNQPQHF; CDR3 DNA: TGTGCCAGCAGCCCGGGACAAACGAACAATCAGCCCCAGCATTTT
CDR3 length: 11; D gene: .; J gene: TRBJ2-7; V gene: TRBV5-6; clone size: few; CDR3 protein: CASSVYGEQYF; CDR3 DNA: TGTGCCAGCAGCGTCTATGGCGAGCAGTACTTC
CDR3 length: 13; D gene: .; J gene: TRBJ2-1; V gene: TRBV15; clone size: once; CDR3 protein: CATRRTATNEQFF; CDR3 DNA: TGTGCCACCAGGAGGACGGCTACTAATGAGCAGTTCTTC
CDR3 length: 14; D gene: .; J gene: TRBJ1-2; V gene: TRBV7-2; clone size: .; CDR3 protein: CASSLSVPNYGYTF; CDR3 DNA: TGTGCCAGCAGCTTGAGTGTCCCAAACTATGGCTACACCTTC
CDR3 length: 15; D gene: .; J gene: TRBJ2-2; V gene: TRBV11-2; clone size: few; CDR3 protein: CASSPQTTRTGELFF; CDR3 DNA: TGTGCCAGCAGCCCCCAAACAACTCGTACCGGGGAGCTGTTTTTT
CDR3 length: 14; D gene: .; J gene: TRBJ2-1; V gene: TRBV2; clone size: .; CDR3 protein: CASSRWGLGNEQFF; CDR3 DNA: TGTGCCAGCAGTCGGTGGGGTCTGGGCAATGAGCAGTTCTTC
CDR3 length: 12; D gene: .; J gene: TRBJ2-1; V gene: TRBV25-1; clone size: few; CDR3 protein: CASSEGYNEQFF; CDR3 DNA: TGTGCCAGCAGTGAAGGATACAATGAGCAGTTCTTC
CDR3 length: 18; D gene: .; J gene: TRBJ1-5; V gene: TRBV7-6; clone size: .; CDR3 protein: CASSLEAGGRTSNQPQHF; CDR3 DNA: TGTGCCAGCAGCTTAGAGGCAGGTGGTAGAACAAGCAATCAGCCCCAGCATTTT
CDR3 length: 13; D gene: TRBD1; J gene: TRBJ1-5; V gene: TRBV7-9; clone size: many; CDR3 protein: CASSPQGGQPQHF; CDR3 DNA: TGTGCCAGCAGTCCGCAGGGGGGGCAGCCCCAGCATTTT
CDR3 length: 17; D gene: TRBD1; J gene: TRBJ2-3; V gene: TRBV27; clone size: many; CDR3 protein: CASTPSPGTGVTDTQYF; CDR3 DNA: TGTGCCAGCACCCCTTCCCCCGGGACAGGGGTCACAGATACGCAGTATTTT
CDR3 length: 14; D gene: .; J gene: TRBJ1-2; V gene: TRBV4-3; clone size: few; CDR3 protein: CASSPSNRDYGYTF; CDR3 DNA: TGCGCCAGCAGCCCGTCGAACAGGGACTATGGCTACACCTTC
CDR3 length: 13; D gene: .; J gene: TRBJ2-1; V gene: TRBV29-1; clone size: many; CDR3 protein: CSVERQVDNEQFF; CDR3 DNA: TGCAGCGTTGAAAGGCAGGTTGACAATGAGCAGTTCTTC